This T cell receptor (beta chain) was captured in a study of shared clonotypes between healthy human individuals. Overall study findings and caveats: Sampling covered blood only; tissue repertoires likely differ.

Everyone who donated was a Caucasian adult who lived in Nashville, Tennessee. Each PCR replicate from the sorted subsets contained 200 to 250 ng DNA, which is 25,000 to 30,000 T cell genomes. The method was immunoSEQ multiplex PCR; TCRdb's version includes in-frame clones alone and lacks a portion of them. The data show some 2,500,000 clones, under 95% seen once. This clone was recorded a few times. The antigen remains unidentified. Germline-derived CDR1 and CDR2 are SEHNR and FQNEAQ (reference sequence). The CDR3 has 12 amino acids. Between the trimmed V and J ends, which lost 4 bases and 4 bases, there was a span of 7 bases.

Sequencing was done on a sample of naive CD4+ T cells from PBMCs. This sample's subset: CD45RA+ positively selected. This TCR was sampled from a man aged 18-30 years in good health. Some clones in this sample may be carry-over from other donors' samples. The chain combines TRBV7-9 with TRBJ1-1; no clear D. CDR3 protein: CASSSPSTEAFF. CDR3 DNA: TGTGCCAGCAGCTCACCAAGCACTGAAGCTTTCTTT. Full variable domain (remainder filled in from reference TRBV7-9 and TRBJ1-1): DTGVSQNPRHKITKRGQNVTFRCDPISEHNRLYWYRQTLGQGPEFLTYFQNEAQLEKSRLLSDRFSAERPKGSFSTLEIQRTEQGDSAMYLCASSSPSTEAFFGQGTRLTVV.